Shown below are 22 T cell receptor beta chains from a single sample sequenced in a study of technical replicates of blood from a handful of donors. Profiled with immunoSEQ multiplex PCR; TCRdb holds only in-frame clones, not every one. Of approximately 64,000 clones listed, about 90% are singletons. What was sequenced was PBMCs. The receptors shown here come from a human donor in good health. Some clones in this sample may be carry-over from other donors' samples.

The chain is built from TRBV11-2 and TRBJ2-1; D possibly corresponds to TRBD2 (6 bases). The CDR3 contains 12 residues. The germline CDR1 and CDR2 sequences are SGHAT and FQNNGV. The V and J ends lost 0 bases and 11 bases respectively, with 8 bases between them. In nucleotides, the CDR3 is TGTGCCAGCAGCTTAGACGGGGGAAAGCAGTTCTTC. This encodes CASSLDGGKQFF.

The chain employs TRBV4-3 and TRBJ2-2, with 11 bases identical to TRBD2. CDR1 and CDR2 from the germline V gene are LGHNA and YSLEER. The V segment lost 8 bases and the J segment 5 bases; nucleotides outside the gene matches: 16. The CDR3 spans 18 residues. The DNA for the CDR3 is TGCGCCAGCCAAACACGATCTAGCGGGAGGATGGAAACCGGGGAGCTGTTTTTT. Translated: CASQTRSSGRMETGELFF.

V and J are TRBV7-9 and TRBJ2-7; 12 bases line up with TRBD2. The CDR3 spans 15 residues. V was pared by 5 bases and J by 1 base, with 3 bases of the junction left unmatched. The germline V gene has CDR1 SEHNR and CDR2 FQNEAQ (reference sequence). The CDR3 reads CASSTSGRTSYEQYF. The CDR3 nucleotides read TGTGCCAGCAGCACTAGCGGGAGGACTTCCTACGAGCAGTACTTC. Combining the CDR3 with reference TRBV7-9 and TRBJ2-7 gives the whole variable domain DTGVSQNPRHKITKRGQNVTFRCDPISEHNRLYWYRQTLGQGPEFLTYFQNEAQLEKSRLLSDRFSAERPKGSFSTLEIQRTEQGDSAMYLCASSTSGRTSYEQYFGPGTRLTVT.

This clone has a handful of counts. This sequence joins TRBV16 and TRBJ1-4; D not certain. CDR3 length: 15 residues. Per the germline V gene, CDR1 is KGHSY and CDR2 is FQNENV. V was shortened by 0 bases and J by 11 bases, with 16 bases between the two germline ends. The CDR3 spells CASSQSTTRGVKLFF. In DNA form, the CDR3 reads TGTGCCAGCAGCCAATCGACGACACGGGGTGTGAAACTGTTTTTT.

The chain employs TRBV11-1 and TRBJ2-3; D not certain. Trimming removed 3 bases from V and 0 bases from J, with 10 bases in between. The V gene's germline CDR1 is SGHAT and CDR2 FQDESV (reference sequence). The CDR3 contains 15 residues. CDR3 sequence reads: CASSFRGSSTDTQYF. Written as DNA, the CDR3 is TGTGCCAGCAGCTTTCGTGGCAGTAGCACAGATACGCAGTATTTT. Full variable domain (rest looked up from reference TRBV11-1 and TRBJ2-3): EAEVAQSPRYKITEKSQAVAFWCDPISGHATLYWYRQILGQGPELLVQFQDESVVDDSQLPKDRFSAERLKGVDSTLKIQPAELGDSAMYLCASSFRGSSTDTQYFGPGTRLTVL.

The chain links TRBV6-6 to TRBJ1-1; D uncertain. The CDR3 sequence is 14 residues long. V was cut by 6 bases and J by 7 bases, with 18 bases left in between. Germline V lookup: CDR1 MNHNY, CDR2 SVGAGI (reference sequence). DNA for the CDR3: TGTGCCAGCAGACCCGACGGAGGCGCTGTTGAAGCTTTCTTT. This sequence encodes CASRPDGGAVEAFF.

The chain recombines TRBV5-5 with TRBJ2-7; TRBD2 matches 10 bases. The CDR3 loop spans 15 amino acids. Trimming removed 2 bases from V and 2 bases from J; junction bases left unmatched: 4. The germline CDR1 and CDR2 sequences are SGHKS and YYEKEE (reference sequence). CDR3: CASSLLAGSPYEQYF. DNA for the CDR3: TGTGCCAGCAGCTTACTAGCGGGGAGCCCCTACGAGCAGTACTTC.

The chain uses TRBV5-6 and TRBJ2-1, with 10 bases fitting TRBD1. The V gene's germline CDR1 is SGHDT and CDR2 YYEEEE. V gave up 4 bases and J gave up 3 bases; unmatched junction bases: 7. This CDR3 is built from 16 residues. CDR3 nucleotide sequence: TGTGCCAGCAGCACGGACAGGGGGAATATCTACAATGAGCAGTTCTTC. Its translation: CASSTDRGNIYNEQFF.

The V and J genes are TRBV25-1 and TRBJ1-1, with 11 positions matching TRBD1. With V trimmed by 4 bases and J by 0 bases, 1 base remained unmatched. CDR1 and CDR2 from the germline V gene are MGHDK and SYGVNS. The CDR3 sequence is 15 residues long. The DNA for the CDR3 is TGTGCCAGCAGTGGGGACAGGGGGATGAACACTGAAGCTTTCTTT. It specifies CASSGDRGMNTEAFF.

This clone was detected once. The J gene is TRBJ1-4, the V gene TRBV5-1; 7 bases fit TRBD1. The CDR3 contains 14 residues. Germline V gene data show CDR1 as SGHRS and CDR2 as YFSETQ. The V segment lost 3 bases and the J segment 5 bases; nucleotides outside the gene matches: 4. The chain's CDR3 is CASSSGQQNEKLFF. The CDR3 DNA sequence: TGCGCCAGCAGCTCGGGACAGCAGAATGAAAAACTGTTTTTT.

This clone was seen once. The chain combines TRBV19 with TRBJ2-7, with TRBD2 identical over 10 bases. Per the germline V gene, CDR1 is LNHDA and CDR2 is SQIVND (reference sequence). The junction had 7 bases not matched to a gene; V was cut back by 10 bases and J by 1 base. CDR3 length equals 14 residues. In DNA, the CDR3 is TGTGCCACCTCGGGACTAGCGTCTTCCTACGAGCAGTACTTC. Protein: CATSGLASSYEQYF.

The chain combines TRBV7-2 with TRBJ1-6; a weak D match, TRBD1 (6 bases). V lost 5 bases, J lost 10 bases, and 12 bases lay in between. CDR3 length: 13 amino acids. Germline V lookup: CDR1 SGHTA, CDR2 FQGNSA. The CDR3: CASSATGQSPLHF. In DNA, the CDR3 is TGTGCCAGCAGCGCTACAGGGCAATCACCCCTCCACTTT. The full variable domain, with the rest looked up from reference TRBV7-2 and TRBJ1-6, is GAGVSQSPSNKVTEKGKDVELRCDPISGHTALYWYRQSLGQGLEFLIYFQGNSAPDKSGLPSDRFSAERTGGSVSTLTIQRTQQEDSAVYLCASSATGQSPLHFGNGTRLTVT.

This sequence joins TRBV9 and TRBJ1-1, with TRBD1 as a possible D gene (6 bases). Germline values: CDR1 SGDLS, CDR2 YYNGEE. The CDR3 has 16 amino acids. V was cut by 0 bases and J by 7 bases, with 19 bases left in between. For the CDR3, the DNA is TGTGCCAGCAGCGTAGAGGCGAGGGGGGGGGATAATGAAGCTTTCTTT. It yields the protein CASSVEARGGDNEAFF.

This clone was observed a single time. The chain carries TRBV7-2 and TRBJ2-7; D remains unclear. V dropped 0 bases and J dropped 1 base, with 10 bases sitting between them. The CDR3 is 15 amino acids. Germline CDR1 is SGHTA and CDR2 is FQGNSA. The CDR3 loop reads CASSLARYKSYEQYF. In nucleotides, the CDR3 is TGTGCCAGCAGCTTAGCCAGGTATAAGTCCTACGAGCAGTACTTC.

J is TRBJ1-2 and V is TRBV30, with D unresolved. The CDR3 loop spans 12 amino acids. Trimming stripped 0 bases from V and 8 bases from J, with 10 bases between. The germline CDR1 and CDR2 sequences are GTSNPN and SVGIG (reference sequence). This CDR3 reads CAWSVGGGGYTF. The CDR3 DNA is TGTGCCTGGAGTGTAGGAGGAGGCGGCTACACCTTC. The whole variable domain, remainder taken from reference TRBV30 and TRBJ1-2, is SQTIHQWPATLVQPVGSPLSLECTVEGTSNPNLYWYRQAAGRGLQLLFYSVGIGQISSEVPQNLSASRPQDRQFILSSKKLLLSDSGFYLCAWSVGGGGYTFGSGTRLTVV.

The genes are TRBV7-8 and TRBJ2-7; D is uncertain. V was clipped by 1 base and J by 2 bases, with 6 bases between them. CDR3 length: 13 residues. CDR1 and CDR2 (germline): SGHVS, FQNEAQ. CDR3: CASSLEFTYEQYF. The CDR3 nucleotides read TGTGCCAGCAGCTTAGAATTTACCTACGAGCAGTACTTC.

The chain is built from TRBV29-1 and TRBJ1-4, with 9 bases identical to TRBD1. With V trimmed by 6 bases and J by 4 bases, 12 bases remained unmatched. CDR3 length: 16 amino acids. The germline V gene encodes CDR1 SQVTM and CDR2 ANQGSEA. The CDR3, as DNA: TGCAGCGTAGCCGGAGAACAGGGGGCTATTAATGAAAAACTGTTTTTT. Amino acid sequence: CSVAGEQGAINEKLFF.

This chain uses TRBV27 with TRBJ2-7; 9 bases fit TRBD2. The junction had 5 bases not matched to a gene; V was cut back by 3 bases and J by 2 bases. CDR1 and CDR2 (germline): MNHEY, SMNVEV (reference sequence). CDR3 length: 15 residues. CDR3 sequence: CASSFLAGGPYEQYF. The CDR3 coding sequence is TGTGCCAGCAGTTTCCTCGCGGGAGGGCCCTACGAGCAGTACTTC.

The chain recombines TRBV7-9 with TRBJ2-5; the D gene is possibly TRBD1 (6 bases). The CDR3 consists of 15 residues. The germline V gene encodes CDR1 SEHNR and CDR2 FQNEAQ (reference sequence). Trimming pared 5 bases from V and 5 bases from J, leaving 18 bases between. DNA of the CDR3: TGTGCCAGCAGCCCTTCCGGGACACCTGGGGAGACCCAGTACTTC. It yields the protein CASSPSGTPGETQYF.

This chain links TRBV4-1 with TRBJ1-4; TRBD1 agrees at 8 bases. Looked up from germline, CDR1 is MGHRA and CDR2 is YSYEKL. This CDR3 contains 17 residues. The trim removed 0 bases at V and 7 bases at J, leaving 10 bases unmatched. The CDR3 coding sequence is TGCGCCAGCAGCCAAGAGGGAGCAGGGGGCCTAGGTGAAAAACTGTTTTTT. This codes for CASSQEGAGGLGEKLFF.

This rearrangement joins TRBV19 to TRBJ1-5, with D possibly TRBD1 on 5 matching bases. Germline loops: CDR1 LNHDA, CDR2 SQIVND (reference sequence). This CDR3 spans 16 amino acids. The V gene lost 5 bases and the J gene lost 3 bases, with 17 bases spanning the gap. The CDR3 protein is CASSPKTVTDNQPQHF. In DNA, the CDR3 is TGTGCCAGTAGTCCTAAGACAGTAACGGACAATCAGCCCCAGCATTTT.

The chain employs TRBV6-5 and TRBJ2-7; 13 bases are shared with TRBD2. Trimming took 2 bases from V and 5 from J; bases not matched to a gene: 6. CDR3 length equals 16 residues. In germline, CDR1 is MNHEY, CDR2 SVGAGI. The CDR3 here is CASSYRSTSGGNEQYF. The CDR3 DNA reads TGTGCCAGCAGTTACAGGTCGACTAGCGGGGGGAACGAGCAGTACTTC.